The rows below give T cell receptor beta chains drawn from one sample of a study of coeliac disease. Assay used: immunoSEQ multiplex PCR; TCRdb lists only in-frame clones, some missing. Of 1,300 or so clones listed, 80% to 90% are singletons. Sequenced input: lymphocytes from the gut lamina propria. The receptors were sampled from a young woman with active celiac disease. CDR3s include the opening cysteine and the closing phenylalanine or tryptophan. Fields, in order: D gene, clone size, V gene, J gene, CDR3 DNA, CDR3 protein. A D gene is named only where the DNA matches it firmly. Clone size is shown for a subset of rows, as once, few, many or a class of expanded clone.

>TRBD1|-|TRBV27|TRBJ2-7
TGTGCCAGCAGTTTTCGAGGGACAGGGGCCTACGAGCAGTACTTC
CASSFRGTGAYEQYF
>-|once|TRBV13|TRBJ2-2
TGTGCCAGCAGCTTCACTGGTAACACCGGGGAGCTGTTTTTT
CASSFTGNTGELFF
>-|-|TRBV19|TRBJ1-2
TGTGCCAGTAGTGGACACCAAGAATGGACGGTTGGCTACACCTTC
CASSGHQEWTVGYTF
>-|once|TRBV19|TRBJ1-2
TGTGCCAGCGCGACAGCTAACTATGGCTACACCTTC
CASATANYGYTF
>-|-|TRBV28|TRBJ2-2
TGTGCCAGCAGTTTATTGGGGGGAATGAGTACCGGGGAGCTGTTTTTT
CASSLLGGMSTGELFF
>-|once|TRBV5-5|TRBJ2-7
TGTGCCAGCAGCTTGGCAAGGTCCGGGTACGAGCAGTACTTC
CASSLARSGYEQYF
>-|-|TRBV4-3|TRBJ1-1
TGCGCCAGCAGCCAAGAGTGGGGAACGGGGAGCACTGAAGCTTTCTTT
CASSQEWGTGSTEAFF
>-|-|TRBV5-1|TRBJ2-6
TGCGCCAGCAGCCTAGACAGCTCCATATTCTCTGGGGCCAACGTCCTGACTTTC
CASSLDSSIFSGANVLTF
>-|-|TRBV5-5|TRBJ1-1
TGTGCCAGCAGCCCCCTTCCCGACAGGAACACTGAAGCTTTCTTT
CASSPLPDRNTEAFF
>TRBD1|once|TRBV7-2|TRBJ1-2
TGTGCCAGCAGCTTAGGGACAGGGGTGAATGGCTACACCTTC
CASSLGTGVNGYTF
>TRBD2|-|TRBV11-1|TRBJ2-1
TGTGCCAGCAGCTCCCTCGGGGGACTAGCGGCCTACAATGAGCAGTTCTTC
CASSSLGGLAAYNEQFF
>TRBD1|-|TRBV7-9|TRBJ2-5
TGTGCCAGCAGACCCGGACAGGGAAATCCGGGGGAGACCCAGTACTTC
CASRPGQGNPGETQYF
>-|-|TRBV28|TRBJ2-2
TGTGCCAGCAGTTTTTTTTCACAGGGAGAGCTGTTTTTT
CASSFFSQGELFF
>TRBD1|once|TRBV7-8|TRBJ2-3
TGTGCCAGCAGCTTAGATTCAGGGGGGCAGTATTTT
CASSLDSGGQYF
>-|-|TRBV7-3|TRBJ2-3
TGTGCCAGCAGCCTCAGGGCAAGCACAGATACGCAGTATTTT
CASSLRASTDTQYF
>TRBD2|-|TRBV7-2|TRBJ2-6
TGTGCCAGCAGCCCCCGGGACTACAAGAGCTCTGGGGCCAACGTCCTGACTTTC
CASSPRDYKSSGANVLTF